The clone carrying this TCR beta chain was seen only a few times. What it recognizes is unknown. The source of the sample is a study of T cell repertoires in cytomegalovirus infection. Whole-study context: CMV epitopes that were recently identified and HLA-C-restricted were used alongside well-studied HLA-B-restricted ones. Both CMV infection and a matching HLA type were indicated by public TCR beta signatures. Study-wide results and caveats: Within the response measured ex vivo, HLA-C-restricted CMV-specific TCR beta clonotypes were dominant.

One entry per CDR3 protein, called by TCRdb with MiXCR from the reads. The sample has about 830,000 distinct CDR3 sequences, less than 35% seen once. The CDR3 runs 16 residues. Trimming removed 4 bases at V and 0 bases at J, with 15 bases between. The J gene is TRBJ1-1, the V gene TRBV12-3 or TRBV12-4; TRBD1 might be the D (5 bases). The receptor was isolated from a human donor in good health (CMV status not recorded). Some clones in this sample may be carry-over from other donors' samples. Sequences were derived from cultured CD8+ T cells from PBMCs, sampled from culture after CMV antigen stimulation. CDR3 protein: CASSSAKGTMNTEAFF. CDR3 sequence (DNA): TGTGCCAGCAGTTCCGCCAAGGGGACGATGAACACTGAAGCTTTCTTT.